This entry features one T cell receptor beta chain sequence. The target antigen is unknown. This CDR3 has 16 residues. Germline-derived CDR1 and CDR2 are LNHNV and YYDKDF (reference sequence). V shed 1 base and J shed 0 bases, with 11 bases lying between them. This sample was taken from a study of T-cell memory formation after mild COVID-19. Broader study findings: CD4+ contracting clones were mainly CM and EM; CD8+ ones, EMRA. From day 15 to 85, contracting clones were balanced between CD4 and CD8, whereas later expanders leaned toward CD4+.

TCRdb independently ran MiXCR on the 5' RACE reads; one entry per CDR3 protein. The table has hundreds of thousands of distinct CDR3 sequences, around 28% seen once. The sequencing sample was made of PBMCs or a T cell subset sorted from them (not recorded which). This chain uses TRBV15 with TRBJ2-3; D is perhaps TRBD2 (6 bases). The clonotype originates from an adult woman who had mild COVID-19 (a few samples of this study predate the infection). Cell type and time point are not known. The CDR3 here is CATSRGTGGSTDTQYF. The CDR3 bases are TGTGCCACCAGCAGAGGAACTGGGGGGAGCACAGATACGCAGTATTTT. Together with reference TRBV15 and TRBJ2-3, the CDR3 gives the full variable domain: DAMVIQNPRYQVTQFGKPVTLSCSQTLNHNVMYWYQQKSSQAPKLLFHYYDKDFNNEADTPDNFQSRRPNTSFCFLDIRSPGLGDTAMYLCATSRGTGGSTDTQYFGPGTRLTVL.